The sample holds a few counts of the clone carrying this T cell receptor (beta chain). Its antigen is still unknown. Germline CDR1 reads SQVTM; CDR2 reads ANQGSEA. The V segment lost 6 bases and the J segment 6 bases; nucleotides outside the gene matches: 7. This CDR3 is 14 amino acids long. This entry is derived from a study of beta chain features in type 1 diabetes. Findings and limits, study-wide: TCRB CDR3s were moderately but significantly shorter in Type 1 diabetes patients in all four CD4+ subsets. The study left unresolved whether HLA type influences TCRB rearrangement.

Expressed TCRB transcripts were sequenced because the isolated RNA had all been reverse transcribed beforehand. Generated by immunoSEQ multiplex PCR, the TCRdb table keeps only in-frame clones and is missing some. The sample records 95,000 to 150,000 clones, about 16% being singletons. The chain couples TRBV29-1 to TRBJ2-2, with 10 positions matching TRBD1. The sample taken for sequencing was central memory CD4+ T cells from blood. The source of this sequence is a man under 40 with type 1 diabetes. The CDR3 loop reads CSVQGQGGSGELFF. CDR3 in DNA: TGCAGCGTCCAAGGACAGGGGGGTTCCGGGGAGCTGTTTTTT.